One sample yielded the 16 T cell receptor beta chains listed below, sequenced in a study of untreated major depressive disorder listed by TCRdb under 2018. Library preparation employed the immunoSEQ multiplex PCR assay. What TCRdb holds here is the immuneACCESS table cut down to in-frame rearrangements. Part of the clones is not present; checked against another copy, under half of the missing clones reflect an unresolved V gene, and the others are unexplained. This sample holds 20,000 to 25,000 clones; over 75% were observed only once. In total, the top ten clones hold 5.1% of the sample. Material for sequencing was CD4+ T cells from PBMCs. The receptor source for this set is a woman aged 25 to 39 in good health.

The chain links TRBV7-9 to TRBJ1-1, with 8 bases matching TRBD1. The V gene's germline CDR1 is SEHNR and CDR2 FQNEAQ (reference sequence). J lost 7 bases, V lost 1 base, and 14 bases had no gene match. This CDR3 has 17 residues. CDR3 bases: TGTGCCAGCAGCTTAGGGACGACGCGGGACAGGAATAATGAAGCTTTCTTT. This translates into CASSLGTTRDRNNEAFF.

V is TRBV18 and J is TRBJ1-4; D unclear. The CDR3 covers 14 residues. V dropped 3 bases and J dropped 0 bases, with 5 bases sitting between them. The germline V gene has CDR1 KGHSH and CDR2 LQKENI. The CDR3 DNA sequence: TGTGCCAGCTCACCTTCTGCAACTAATGAAAAACTGTTTTTT. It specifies CASSPSATNEKLFF.

CDR3 bases: TGTGCCAGCAGAAGGACGGCAGAAAATTCACCCCTCCACTTT. Translated, it gives CASRRTAENSPLHF. V and J are TRBV6-6 and TRBJ1-6; D is ambiguous. V lost 6 bases and J 7 bases, leaving 13 bases between the germline ends. Germline V CDR1 and CDR2: MNHNY, SVGAGI (reference sequence). The CDR3 totals 14 residues.

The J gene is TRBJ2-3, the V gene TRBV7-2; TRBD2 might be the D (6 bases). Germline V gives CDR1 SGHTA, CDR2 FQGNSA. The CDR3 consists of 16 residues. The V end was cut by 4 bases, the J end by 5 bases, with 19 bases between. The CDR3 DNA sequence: TGTGCCAGCAGCTCCCTCCCAGGGACTCGCCGAGATACGCAGTATTTT. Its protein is CASSSLPGTRRDTQYF.

The CDR3 region has the DNA TGTGCCAGCTCGCCTGTGGAGGGGGGTAACTATGGCTACACCTTC. This sequence encodes CASSPVEGGNYGYTF. This chain joins TRBV18 and TRBJ1-2; D possibly corresponds to TRBD1 (6 bases). The CDR3 spans 15 residues. Germline V gene sequence: CDR1 KGHSH, CDR2 LQKENI. Trimming stripped 6 bases from V and 1 base from J, with 15 bases between.

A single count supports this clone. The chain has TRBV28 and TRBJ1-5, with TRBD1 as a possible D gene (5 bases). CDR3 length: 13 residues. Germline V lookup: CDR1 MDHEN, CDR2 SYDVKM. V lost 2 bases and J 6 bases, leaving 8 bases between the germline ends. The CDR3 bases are TGTGCCAGCAGTTTAGGAGGGGTTCAGCCCCAGCATTTT. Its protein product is CASSLGGVQPQHF.

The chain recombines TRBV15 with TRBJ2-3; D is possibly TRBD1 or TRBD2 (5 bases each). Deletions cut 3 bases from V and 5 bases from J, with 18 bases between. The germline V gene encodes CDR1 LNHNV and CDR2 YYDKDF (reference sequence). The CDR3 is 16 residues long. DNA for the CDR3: TGTGCCACCAGCAGGCGGGCGGGCGCAGGGAGAGATACGCAGTATTTT. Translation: CATSRRAGAGRDTQYF. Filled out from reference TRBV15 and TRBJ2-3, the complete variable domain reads DAMVIQNPRYQVTQFGKPVTLSCSQTLNHNVMYWYQQKSSQAPKLLFHYYDKDFNNEADTPDNFQSRRPNTSFCFLDIRSPGLGDTAMYLCATSRRAGAGRDTQYFGPGTRLTVL.

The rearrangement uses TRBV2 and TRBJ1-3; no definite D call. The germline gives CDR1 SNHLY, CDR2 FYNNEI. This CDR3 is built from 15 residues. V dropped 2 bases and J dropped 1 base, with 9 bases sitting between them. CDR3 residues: CASSESGPSGNTIYF. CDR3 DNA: TGTGCCAGCAGTGAATCCGGACCATCTGGAAACACCATATATTTT.

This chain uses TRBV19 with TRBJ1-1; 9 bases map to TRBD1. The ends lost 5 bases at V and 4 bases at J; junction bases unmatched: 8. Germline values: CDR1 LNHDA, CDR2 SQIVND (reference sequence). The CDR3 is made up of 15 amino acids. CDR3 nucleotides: TGTGCCAGTAGTCGTACAGGGGGCCTCGGCACTGAAGCTTTCTTT. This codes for CASSRTGGLGTEAFF.

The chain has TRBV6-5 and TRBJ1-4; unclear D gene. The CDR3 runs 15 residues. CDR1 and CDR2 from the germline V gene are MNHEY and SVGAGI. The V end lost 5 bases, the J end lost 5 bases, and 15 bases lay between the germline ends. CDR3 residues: CASSRSGRTNEKLFF. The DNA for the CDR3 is TGTGCCAGCAGTCGATCCGGGAGAACAAATGAAAAACTGTTTTTT.

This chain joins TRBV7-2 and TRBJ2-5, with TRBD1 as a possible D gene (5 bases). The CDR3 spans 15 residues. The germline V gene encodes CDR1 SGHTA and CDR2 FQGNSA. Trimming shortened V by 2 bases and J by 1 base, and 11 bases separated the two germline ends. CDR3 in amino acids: CASSLFRQSQETQYF. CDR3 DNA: TGTGCCAGCAGCTTATTCAGACAGTCCCAAGAGACCCAGTACTTC.

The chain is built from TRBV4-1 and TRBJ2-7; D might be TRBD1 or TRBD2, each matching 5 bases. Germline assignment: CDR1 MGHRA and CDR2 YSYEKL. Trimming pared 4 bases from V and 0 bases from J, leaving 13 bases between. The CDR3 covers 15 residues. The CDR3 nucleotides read TGCGCCAGCAGCCCCCGGGACCAAAGCTCCTACGAGCAGTACTTC. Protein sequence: CASSPRDQSSYEQYF.

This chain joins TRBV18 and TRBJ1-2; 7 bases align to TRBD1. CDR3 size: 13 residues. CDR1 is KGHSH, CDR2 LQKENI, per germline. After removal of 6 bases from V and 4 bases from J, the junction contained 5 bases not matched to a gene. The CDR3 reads CASSETGPYGYTF. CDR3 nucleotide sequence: TGTGCCAGCTCTGAGACAGGGCCCTATGGCTACACCTTC.

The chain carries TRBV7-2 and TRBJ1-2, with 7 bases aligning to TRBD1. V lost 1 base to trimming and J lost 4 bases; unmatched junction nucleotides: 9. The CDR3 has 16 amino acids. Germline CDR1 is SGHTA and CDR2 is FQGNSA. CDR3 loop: CASSLDNLGGRYGYTF. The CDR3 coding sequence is TGTGCCAGCAGCTTAGATAATCTAGGGGGCCGCTATGGCTACACCTTC.

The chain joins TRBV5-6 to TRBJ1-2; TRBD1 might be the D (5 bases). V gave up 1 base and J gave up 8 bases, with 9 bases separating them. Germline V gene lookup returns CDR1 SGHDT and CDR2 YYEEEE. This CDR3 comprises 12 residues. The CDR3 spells CASSLIGTGYTF. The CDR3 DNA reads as TGTGCCAGCAGCTTGATAGGGACCGGCTACACCTTC.

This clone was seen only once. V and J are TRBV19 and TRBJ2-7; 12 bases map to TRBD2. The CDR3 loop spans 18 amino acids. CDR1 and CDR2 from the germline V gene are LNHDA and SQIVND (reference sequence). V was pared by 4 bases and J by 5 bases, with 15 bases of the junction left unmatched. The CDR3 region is CASSRPPGLAGRSNEQYF. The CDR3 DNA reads TGTGCCAGTAGTAGACCTCCGGGACTAGCGGGCCGGTCCAACGAGCAGTACTTC.